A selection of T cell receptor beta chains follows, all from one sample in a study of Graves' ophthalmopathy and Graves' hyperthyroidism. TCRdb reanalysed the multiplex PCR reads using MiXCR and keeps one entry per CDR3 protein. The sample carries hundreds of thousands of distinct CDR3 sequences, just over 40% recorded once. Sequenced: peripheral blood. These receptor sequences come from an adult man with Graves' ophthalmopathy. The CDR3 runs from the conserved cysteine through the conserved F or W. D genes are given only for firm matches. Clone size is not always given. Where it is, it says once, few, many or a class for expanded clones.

TGCAGCGTCGAGCGATCCGGGGAGCTGTTTTTT	CSVERSGELFF	.	many	TRBV29-1	TRBJ2-2
TGTGCCACCAGCAGAGATCCCCGGGGGGAGCTGTTTTTT	CATSRDPRGELFF	.	.	TRBV15	TRBJ2-2
TGCGCCAGCAGCAACACTGGGCGGACTGAAGCTTTCTTT	CASSNTGRTEAFF	.	few	TRBV4-3	TRBJ1-1
TGCAGTGCCCCGGAACAGGGGGCCTACGAGCAGTACTTC	CSAPEQGAYEQYF	TRBD1	few	TRBV20-1	TRBJ2-7
TGTGCCAGCAGCCCGGGAGTTCCTGGAAACACCATATATTTT	CASSPGVPGNTIYF	.	.	TRBV11-2	TRBJ1-3
TGTGCCAGCAGTTTGGGTCCTCCGGCAGGCTACGAGCAGTACTTC	CASSLGPPAGYEQYF	.	.	TRBV12-3/TRBV12-4	TRBJ2-7
TGTGCCAGCAGTAGAGGACTGAATAGCAATCAGCCCCAGCATTTT	CASSRGLNSNQPQHF	.	few	TRBV6-6	TRBJ1-5
TGTGCCAGCAGCAAGCCAGGGAGGGAAGGGGAGCTGTTTTTT	CASSKPGREGELFF	TRBD2	.	TRBV7-2	TRBJ2-2
TGTGCCAGCAGCCCGGGACTAGCGGGAGGGTTTCAAGAGACCCAGTACTTC	CASSPGLAGGFQETQYF	TRBD2	.	TRBV4-2	TRBJ2-5
TGTGCCAGTAGTACGGTCGAGGGGCGTAATTCACCCCTCCACTTT	CASSTVEGRNSPLHF	.	many	TRBV19	TRBJ1-6
TGTGCCAGCAGCTTAGCCAGGGTTAGGAACACCATATATTTT	CASSLARVRNTIYF	.	.	TRBV7-8	TRBJ1-3
TGTGCCAGCTTAACCTTGGACAGGGGGCGCAGGGACACTGAAGCTTTCTTT	CASLTLDRGRRDTEAFF	TRBD1	.	TRBV11-1	TRBJ1-1
TGCAGCGTTGAAGGGTTACTCGGAGTTGAAGCTTTCTTT	CSVEGLLGVEAFF	.	.	TRBV29-1	TRBJ1-1